These 30 T cell receptor beta chains originate from one sample sequenced in a study of blood T cells in healthy people across ages. A second roughly 6 to 11 cycle PCR used barcoded and J-beta primers. MiXCR, run by TCRdb on the 5' RACE reads, gives a single entry per CDR3 protein. Seen here are about 930,000 distinct CDR3 sequences, 29% observed once, and the top ten hold roughly a tenth. The same specimen was also included in a second study, on T cells of mothers and their children.

Sequences were obtained from blood. The receptors stem from a woman in her forties in good health.

The chain recombines TRBV4-1 with TRBJ1-1; no firm D call. Germline lookup yields CDR1 MGHRA and CDR2 YSYEKL. The V end lost 4 bases, the J end lost 0 bases, and 15 bases lay between the germline ends. The CDR3 loop spans 16 amino acids. The CDR3 sequence: CASSPRRRALNTEAFF. CDR3 bases: TGCGCCAGCAGCCCCCGCCGGCGCGCCCTGAACACTGAAGCTTTCTTT.

This clonotype was observed at least ten times. The chain has TRBV2 and TRBJ2-1; the match to TRBD1 covers 7 bases. Germline V gives CDR1 SNHLY, CDR2 FYNNEI. The J segment lost 3 bases and the V segment lost 6 bases, leaving 2 bases of the junction unmatched. CDR3 length equals 13 residues. The CDR3 bases are TGTGCCAGCAGGGGGACAGACTACAATGAGCAGTTCTTC. It translates to CASRGTDYNEQFF.

This clonotype was observed a few times. This chain uses TRBV27 with TRBJ1-2; TRBD1 is a possible D gene (5 bases). The CDR3 has 14 amino acids. From germline, CDR1 is MNHEY and CDR2 SMNVEV (reference sequence). Trimming pared 5 bases from V and 8 bases from J, leaving 18 bases between. The CDR3: CASSRDPTGWGYTF. In DNA, the CDR3 is TGTGCCAGCAGTCGGGACCCCACAGGATGGGGCTACACCTTC.

The rearrangement uses TRBV6-2 or TRBV6-3 and TRBJ2-7; no definite D call. Germline lookup yields CDR1 MNHEY and CDR2 SVGEGT. The CDR3 is 12 amino acids. V was shortened by 2 bases and J by 3 bases, with 5 bases between the two germline ends. CDR3: CASSYTIYEQYF. CDR3 nucleotide sequence: TGTGCCAGCAGTTACACCATCTACGAGCAGTACTTC.

The chain recombines TRBV2 with TRBJ2-2; D is possibly TRBD2 (5 bases). CDR3 length: 15 amino acids. V was clipped by 6 bases and J by 4 bases, with 15 bases between them. Germline-derived CDR1 and CDR2 are SNHLY and FYNNEI. This CDR3 is CASSGDGVPTGELFF. The CDR3 DNA reads as TGTGCCAGCAGCGGAGACGGGGTTCCCACCGGGGAGCTGTTTTTT.

Concerning this clonotype itself: Given a much more abundant clone one base away, this may be a read error. This CDR3 reads CVSSQDTGRETQYF. The CDR3 nucleotides read TGTGTCAGCAGCCAAGATACAGGGCGAGAGACCCAGTACTTC. This chain uses TRBV14 with TRBJ2-5; possible D gene TRBD1, 6 bases. The CDR3 has 14 amino acids. The germline V gene encodes CDR1 SGHDN and CDR2 FVKESK.

This clonotype was seen more than once but under ten times. A read error may explain this, as a much larger clone is one base away. The chain joins TRBV7-6 to TRBJ2-5, with D possibly being TRBD1 or TRBD2 (6 bases each). The CDR3 sequence is 16 residues long. CDR1 is SGHVS and CDR2 is FNYEAQ in the germline V gene. The CDR3 DNA reads TGTACCAGCAGCTCCGCCCGCAGGGGAGGCATGGAGACCCAGTACTTC. Amino acids: CTSSSARRGGMETQYF.

Details on this clonotype: An end of the junction does not agree with germline; a read error may underlie this. This chain uses TRBV6-5 with TRBJ2-7, with D unresolved. The CDR3 has 12 residues. The germline CDR1 and CDR2 sequences are MNHEY and SVGAGI. The CDR3 loop reads CACSLNSYEQYF. CDR3 DNA sequence: TGTGCCTGCAGTTTAAACAGCTACGAGCAGTACTTC.

This clonotype was counted a few times. One end of the junction is discordant with germline, which a read error may explain. The chain recombines TRBV9 with TRBJ2-3, with D unresolved. The CDR3 consists of 12 residues. The germline gives CDR1 SGDLS, CDR2 YYNGEE. The CDR3 DNA follows: TGTGCCAGCAGCGTAGCCTTAGATGCGCAGTATTTT. Protein product: CASSVALDAQYF.

In its sample, this clonotype was seen many times. The chain joins TRBV5-1 to TRBJ2-7; 7 bases fit TRBD1. V was clipped by 4 bases and J by 6 bases; unmatched bases: 10. This CDR3 comprises 14 residues. Per the germline V gene, CDR1 is SGHRS and CDR2 is YFSETQ. This chain's CDR3 is CASSEGQLIGEQYF. The CDR3 DNA follows: TGCGCCAGCAGCGAGGGACAGTTAATAGGCGAGCAGTACTTC.

This clonotype was picked up many times. The CDR3 is CANLMAGGNTIYF. The CDR3 nucleotides read TGTGCCAATCTGATGGCGGGGGGAAACACCATATATTTT. The chain is built from TRBV12-3 or TRBV12-4 and TRBJ1-3; D ambiguous. V dropped 10 bases and J dropped 4 bases, with 14 bases sitting between them. The CDR3 length is 13 residues.

This clonotype appeared many times. The chain combines TRBV7-3 with TRBJ2-6; D is ambiguous. Germline V gene sequence: CDR1 SGHTA, CDR2 FQGTGA. The ends were cut back, 0 bases at V and 4 bases at J, with 10 bases in the middle. The CDR3 covers 16 residues. The CDR3 DNA follows: TGTGCCAGCAGCTTAACCTGGAGTAGAGGGGCCAACGTCCTGACTTTC. This gives the protein CASSLTWSRGANVLTF.

The gene calls are TRBV10-3 and TRBJ2-1, with 9 bases matching TRBD2. This CDR3 comprises 17 residues. Germline V lookup: CDR1 ENHRY, CDR2 SYGVKD. V lost 4 bases to trimming and J lost 1 base; unmatched junction nucleotides: 8. The CDR3 sequence is CAISGGSGGLSYNEQFF. The CDR3 nucleotides read TGTGCCATCAGTGGGGGGAGCGGGGGGCTTTCCTACAATGAGCAGTTCTTC.

The chain employs TRBV29-1 and TRBJ1-4, with 7 bases that match TRBD1. Trimming cost V 7 bases and J 7 bases; bases outside gene matches: 12. Looked up from germline, CDR1 is SQVTM and CDR2 is ANQGSEA. The CDR3 loop spans 14 amino acids. The CDR3 region has the DNA TGCAGCGCCTTGGGCGGGACAGTCTCTGAAAAACTGTTTTTT. This gives the protein CSALGGTVSEKLFF.

This clonotype was detected a few times. The chain recombines TRBV7-3 with TRBJ2-1; a possible D gene is TRBD2 (7 bases). CDR1 and CDR2 (germline): SGHTA, FQGTGA. The CDR3 has 17 residues. V was trimmed by 8 bases and J by 5 bases, leaving 25 bases between them. CDR3: CASALPAWRGLNNEQFF. As DNA, the CDR3 is TGTGCCAGCGCCCTCCCCGCCTGGCGGGGGCTTAACAATGAGCAGTTCTTC. Full variable domain (missing parts from reference TRBV7-3 and TRBJ2-1): GAGVSQTPSNKVTEKGKYVELRCDPISGHTALYWYRQSLGQGPEFLIYFQGTGAADDSGLPNDRFFAVRPEGSVSTLKIQRTERGDSAVYLCASALPAWRGLNNEQFFGPGTRLTVL.

This clonotype was seen ten or more times. Mismatch with germline at one junction end may stem from a read error. V and J are TRBV6-4 and TRBJ2-3, with D hard to call. The CDR3 is 13 residues long. In germline, CDR1 is MRHNA, CDR2 SNTAGT. The CDR3 loop is CASSKYSTDTQYF. In DNA, the CDR3 is TGTGCCAGCAGTAAATACAGCACCGATACGCAGTATTTT.

This clonotype was seen repeatedly, ten times or more. The chain couples TRBV15 to TRBJ2-5; D is perhaps TRBD2 (5 bases). The CDR3 is 13 amino acids. V shed 0 bases and J shed 6 bases, with 8 bases lying between them. The V gene's germline CDR1 is LNHNV and CDR2 YYDKDF (reference sequence). The CDR3 loop reads CATSRDSVQTQYF. The CDR3, as DNA: TGTGCCACCAGCAGAGATAGCGTCCAGACCCAGTACTTC.

With respect to this clonotype: Just one base apart from a much larger clone, this may be a read error. V and J are TRBV28 and TRBJ2-7; D is possibly TRBD2 (7 bases). Trimming shortened V by 5 bases and J by 3 bases, and 17 bases separated the two germline ends. Germline values: CDR1 MDHEN, CDR2 SYDVKM. The CDR3 sequence is 15 residues long. CDR3 in amino acids: CASSTLRGASYEQYF. The CDR3 nucleotides read TGTGCCAGCAGTACATTACGGGGGGCTAGCTACGAGCAGTACTTC.

This clonotype showed up many times. CDR3 DNA sequence: TGTGCCAGCAGCTGGAAAGGACTAGCGGGGGGGATTTCGGAGACCCAGTACTTC. Translation: CASSWKGLAGGISETQYF. This chain links TRBV7-9 with TRBJ2-5; TRBD2 matches 15 bases. The CDR3 sequence is 18 residues long. V lost 4 bases to trimming and J lost 5 bases; unmatched junction nucleotides: 11. Germline-derived CDR1 and CDR2 are SEHNR and FQNEAQ (reference sequence).

The rearrangement links TRBV7-2 to TRBJ1-2; 8 bases match TRBD1. This CDR3 is 15 amino acids long. Losses at the gene ends were 5 bases for V and 4 bases for J; bases not matched to a gene: 9. CDR1 is SGHTA, CDR2 FQGNSA, per germline. In DNA form, the CDR3 reads TGTGCCAGCAGCACCAGGACAGGGCAGAGCTATGGCTACACCTTC. As protein: CASSTRTGQSYGYTF. The full variable domain, in which reference TRBV7-2 and TRBJ1-2 provide the parts outside the CDR3, is GAGVSQSPSNKVTEKGKDVELRCDPISGHTALYWYRQSLGQGLEFLIYFQGNSAPDKSGLPSDRFSAERTGGSVSTLTIQRTQQEDSAVYLCASSTRTGQSYGYTFGSGTRLTVV.

This clonotype was detected ten times or more. The chain combines TRBV10-2 with TRBJ2-1, with D possibly TRBD1 on 5 matching bases. Per germline, CDR1 WSHSY and CDR2 SAAADI. This CDR3 spans 14 amino acids. V gave up 4 bases and J gave up 1 base, with 8 bases separating them. The CDR3: CASSVRESYNEQFF. The CDR3 DNA sequence: TGCGCCAGCAGTGTCAGGGAATCCTACAATGAGCAGTTCTTC.

A few counts support this clonotype. The rearrangement joins TRBV7-9 to TRBJ1-5; the D gene is possibly TRBD1 (5 bases). This CDR3 is built from 12 residues. The V and J ends lost 11 bases and 5 bases respectively, with 13 bases between them. Germline V lookup: CDR1 SEHNR, CDR2 FQNEAQ (reference sequence). This CDR3 is CAPGGIDQPQHF. In DNA, the CDR3 is TGTGCCCCGGGGGGGATCGATCAGCCCCAGCATTTT.

There are a few counts of this clonotype. V is TRBV7-2 and J is TRBJ2-2; 9 nucleotides line up with TRBD2. This CDR3 contains 17 residues. Germline loops: CDR1 SGHTA, CDR2 FQGNSA. Trimming cost V 1 base and J 0 bases; bases outside gene matches: 3. CDR3 residues: CASSLGLAASNTGELFF. The DNA of the CDR3 is TGTGCCAGCAGCTTAGGACTAGCGGCGTCGAACACCGGGGAGCTGTTTTTT.

V usage is TRBV6-1 and J usage is TRBJ2-5; 7 bases fit TRBD2. TRBJ2-7 explains the end of the DNA better; the J call may be wrong. The CDR3 consists of 13 residues. Germline lookup yields CDR1 MNHNS and CDR2 SASEGT. The DNA for the CDR3 is TGTGCCAACGGACCGGGACTATTCTACGAGCAGTACTTC. Encoded protein: CANGPGLFYEQYF.

Ten or more counts support this clonotype. The junction departs from germline at one end; a sequencing error may be responsible. The CDR3 DNA is TGCGCCAGCAGCACCCAGGGCCCCTACGAGCAGTACTTC. Protein product: CASSTQGPYEQYF. The genes are TRBV12-3 or TRBV12-4 and TRBJ2-7, with D possibly TRBD1 on 5 matching bases. The CDR3 spans 13 residues.

The chain combines TRBV7-2 with TRBJ1-6; D may be TRBD1 (6 bases). Germline loops: CDR1 SGHTA, CDR2 FQGNSA. This CDR3 has 14 residues. Trimming stripped 1 base from V and 12 bases from J, with 13 bases between. The CDR3 loop reads CASSLDGQGLPLHF. The CDR3 DNA reads as TGTGCCAGCAGCTTAGATGGGCAGGGGTTACCCCTCCACTTT. The full variable domain, in which reference TRBV7-2 and TRBJ1-6 provide the parts outside the CDR3, is GAGVSQSPSNKVTEKGKDVELRCDPISGHTALYWYRQSLGQGLEFLIYFQGNSAPDKSGLPSDRFSAERTGGSVSTLTIQRTQQEDSAVYLCASSLDGQGLPLHFGNGTRLTVT.

The chain combines TRBV28 with TRBJ1-2, with a weak D call TRBD1 (6 bases). There are 14 residues in the CDR3. The germline V gene has CDR1 MDHEN and CDR2 SYDVKM. The V gene lost 5 bases and the J gene lost 4 bases, with 14 bases spanning the gap. CDR3 DNA: TGTGCCAGCAGTGCCCCAGGGGCTGCCTATGGCTACACCTTC. This translates into CASSAPGAAYGYTF.

This clonotype was counted ten times or more. The V call is TRBV6-6, the J call TRBJ2-5; 9 nucleotides line up with TRBD1. The CDR3 loop spans 14 amino acids. V lost 0 bases to trimming and J lost 5 bases; unmatched junction nucleotides: 1. Germline-derived CDR1 and CDR2 are MNHNY and SVGAGI (reference sequence). The CDR3 loop is CASSYSTGGETQYF. The CDR3 nucleotides are TGTGCCAGCAGTTACTCGACAGGGGGGGAGACCCAGTACTTC.

This sequence joins TRBV20-1 and TRBJ2-4, with D possibly being TRBD1 (6 bases). With the DNA end fitting TRBJ2-7 better, the J assignment may be wrong. CDR1 and CDR2 from the germline V gene are DFQATT and SNEGSKA (reference sequence). The CDR3 is 14 residues long. The CDR3 reads CSASDNPGAHEQYF. The CDR3, as DNA: TGCAGTGCTAGCGATAACCCAGGGGCCCACGAGCAGTACTTC.

There are many counts of this clonotype. CDR3 nucleotide sequence: TGTGCCAGCAGTACGCAGACAGGGAACGAGCAGTACTTC. Residues: CASSTQTGNEQYF. The gene calls are TRBV6-6 and TRBJ2-7; 7 bases map to TRBD1. There are 13 residues in the CDR3. Unmatched junction bases numbered 6, after V lost 5 bases and J lost 5 bases. Germline V CDR1 and CDR2: MNHNY, SVGAGI (reference sequence).